The rows below give T cell receptor beta chains drawn from one sample of a study of T cell responses to AZD1222 COVID-19 vaccine. Assay used: immunoSEQ multiplex PCR; TCRdb lists only in-frame clones, some missing. The sample gives 150,000 to 200,000 clones, approximately 92% of which show up once; 8.5% to 12% is in the top ten. The source was peripheral blood, collected on day 0 of AZD1222 vaccination. These receptors originate from an adult in good health. The CDR3 runs from the conserved cysteine through the conserved F or W. A D gene is named only where the DNA matches it firmly. The size entry is marked missing in some rows and otherwise reads once, few, many or a size class.

j_gene | d_gene | abundance | v_gene | CDR3aa | CDR3nt
TRBJ1-2 | NA | NA | TRBV21-1 | CASSRLAGGEDYGYTF | TGTGCCAGCAGCAGGCTTGCTGGGGGCGAAGACTATGGCTACACCTTC
TRBJ1-5 | NA | few | TRBV4-2 | CASSQDSQGRNQPQHF | TGTGCCAGCAGCCAAGATAGCCAGGGCAGAAATCAGCCCCAGCATTTT
TRBJ1-2 | NA | NA | TRBV5-8 | CASSLGSNYGYTF | TGTGCCAGCAGCTTGGGGTCCAACTATGGCTACACCTTC
TRBJ1-2 | NA | NA | TRBV3-1/TRBV3-2 | CASSQEGSGGYTF | TGTGCCAGCAGCCAAGAAGGGTCAGGGGGCTACACCTTC
TRBJ1-1 | NA | NA | TRBV5-6 | CASSSDSHESNTEAFF | TGTGCCAGCAGCTCCGACTCACACGAATCGAACACTGAAGCTTTCTTT
TRBJ1-5 | NA | NA | TRBV28 | CASSPWWGRNQPQHF | TGTGCCAGCAGTCCTTGGTGGGGGCGAAATCAGCCCCAGCATTTT
TRBJ2-2 | NA | NA | TRBV7-3 | CASRGQGNTGELFF | TGTGCCAGCAGAGGGCAGGGGAACACCGGGGAGCTGTTTTTT
TRBJ1-1 | NA | NA | TRBV15 | CATSRDLLGSVNTEAFF | TGTGCCACCAGCAGAGATTTACTGGGCAGCGTGAACACTGAAGCTTTCTTT
TRBJ1-2 | NA | NA | TRBV5-5 | CASSLEGTGAYTF | TGTGCCAGCAGCTTGGAAGGGACCGGGGCCTACACCTTC
TRBJ1-4 | NA | NA | TRBV5-1 | CASRQVRGDVEEKLFF | TGCGCCAGCAGACAAGTTCGGGGGGACGTGGAGGAAAAACTGTTTTTT
TRBJ1-1 | NA | once | TRBV6-5 | CASSYSRGANTEAFF | TGTGCCAGCAGTTACTCGAGAGGGGCGAACACTGAAGCTTTCTTT
TRBJ1-5 | NA | NA | TRBV27 | CASSSGGLPQHF | TGTGCCAGCAGTTCGGGTGGCCTGCCCCAGCATTTT
TRBJ2-5 | TRBD2 | once | TRBV6-4 | CASSEYSGRGETQYF | TGTGCCAGCAGTGAATATAGCGGGAGAGGCGAGACCCAGTACTTC
TRBJ1-2 | NA | NA | TRBV7-2 | CASSFRRGDRGYTF | TGTGCCAGCAGCTTCAGAAGGGGTGATCGTGGCTACACCTTC
TRBJ1-2 | NA | NA | TRBV10-3 | CAIRGTAGYTF | TGTGCCATCAGAGGTACCGCGGGCTACACCTTC
TRBJ2-1 | TRBD2 | NA | TRBV7-9 | CASGGRNSNEQFF | TGTGCCAGCGGCGGGAGGAATAGTAATGAGCAGTTCTTC
TRBJ1-5 | TRBD1 | NA | TRBV10-2 | CASSELDRGHSPWGNQPQHF | TGCGCCAGCAGTGAGTTGGACAGGGGTCATTCTCCATGGGGCAATCAGCCCCAGCATTTT
TRBJ2-7 | TRBD2 | NA | TRBV5-1 | CASSLTSGRTEQYF | TGCGCCAGCAGCTTGACTAGCGGGAGGACCGAGCAGTACTTC
TRBJ2-3 | NA | NA | TRBV18 | CASSPTRGHTDTQYF | TGTGCCAGCTCACCAACGCGGGGCCACACAGATACGCAGTATTTT
TRBJ2-7 | TRBD1 | NA | TRBV19 | CASSIGQGAGYEQYF | TGTGCCAGTAGTATAGGACAGGGGGCAGGCTACGAGCAGTACTTC